This T cell receptor beta chain was retrieved from a study of shared clonotypes between healthy human individuals. In the naive CD8 group, cells lacked CD45RO and were positively selected for CCR7, so terminally differentiated effector memory CD45RA+ cells were left out. The CDR3 is made up of 16 amino acids. Germline assignment: CDR1 MGHRA and CDR2 YSYEKL. V shed 0 bases and J 6 bases; nucleotides not matched to a gene: 6. Clones were read by immunoSEQ multiplex PCR, and TCRdb kept only the in-frame ones, dropping some. Altogether some 2 million clones are present, roughly 95% being singletons, with the ten largest covering more than 0.9%.

This TCR came from a man between 18 and 35 years old in good health. J is TRBJ2-2 and V is TRBV4-1, with TRBD2 identical over 8 bases. Sequencing was done on a sample of naive CD8+ T cells sorted from blood. CDR3 bases: TGCGCCAGCAGCCAAGATCCCGGGACTAGTCCCGGGGAGCTGTTTTTT. It is translated as CASSQDPGTSPGELFF.